This T cell receptor (beta chain) was sequenced during a study of CD8+ T cells in alopecia areata. Study in general: Dosing spanned 6 to 18 months on tofacitinib, then 6 months off drug. Study-wide results and caveats: Scalp clonality and expanded CD8+ clones among the top 100 fell significantly with tofacitinib. With tofacitinib ongoing, many expanded lesional clones persisted in both scalp and blood.

The treatment was: oral pan-JAK inhibitor, 5-10 mg twice daily. RNA, once extracted, was reverse transcribed into cDNA for use as the sequencing template. Here immunoSEQ multiplex PCR was the method, and the copy in TCRdb shows in-frame clones only, minus some. The sample lists more than 200,000 clones; approximately 40% were seen once. Comments on this clone: Its antigen is not known.

CDR1 and CDR2 (germline): SGDLS, YYNGEE. The CDR3 extends over 15 amino acids. V lost 4 bases and J lost 0, with 13 bases in between. This rearrangement joins TRBV9 to TRBJ2-5; TRBD2 is a possible D gene (6 bases). The clonotype originates from a human donor with alopecia areata. The sequencing here drew on CD4+ T cells sorted from blood, taken around week 36, from a patient treated with tofacitinib. The CDR3: CASSRGAEYQETQYF. The CDR3 nucleotides read TGTGCCAGCAGCCGCGGGGCGGAGTACCAAGAGACCCAGTACTTC.